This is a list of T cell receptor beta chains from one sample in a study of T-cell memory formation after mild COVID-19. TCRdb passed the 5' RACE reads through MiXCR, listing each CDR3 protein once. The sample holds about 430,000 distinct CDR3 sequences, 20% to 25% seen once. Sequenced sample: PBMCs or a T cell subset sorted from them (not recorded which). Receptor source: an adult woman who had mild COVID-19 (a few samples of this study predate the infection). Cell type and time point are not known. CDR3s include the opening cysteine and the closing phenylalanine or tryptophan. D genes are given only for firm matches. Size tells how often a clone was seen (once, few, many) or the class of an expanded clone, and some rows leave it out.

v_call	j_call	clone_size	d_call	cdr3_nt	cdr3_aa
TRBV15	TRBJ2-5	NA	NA	TGTGCCACCAGCACCCAGAGGGCCGGGGGCCTGAAGACCCAGTACTTC	CATSTQRAGGLKTQYF
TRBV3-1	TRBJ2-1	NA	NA	TGTGCCAGCAGCGAAGAACTAGTCACTGAGCAGTTCTTC	CASSEELVTEQFF
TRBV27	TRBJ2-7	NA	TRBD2	TGTGCCAGCAGTAAAGGACTAGCGGGAGGCTACGAGCAGTACTTC	CASSKGLAGGYEQYF
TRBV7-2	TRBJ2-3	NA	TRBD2	TGTGCCAGCAGCTTAGCGGGGGGAGGGAGCACAGATACGCAGTATTTT	CASSLAGGGSTDTQYF
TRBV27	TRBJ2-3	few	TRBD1	TGTGCCAGCAGGCCCCTAGGACAGGGCCTACATACGCAGTATTTT	CASRPLGQGLHTQYF
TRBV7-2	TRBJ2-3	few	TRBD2	TGTGCCAGCAGCTTAGCCCGGACTAGCGGGGGGTCCACAGATACGCAGTATTTT	CASSLARTSGGSTDTQYF
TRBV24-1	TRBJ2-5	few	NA	TGTGCCACCAGTGCCTCGTGGGGAAATCAAGAGACCCAGTACTTC	CATSASWGNQETQYF
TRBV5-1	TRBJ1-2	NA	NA	TGCGCCAGCAGCCCAGATATACAGGGCGTCTATGGCTACACCTTC	CASSPDIQGVYGYTF
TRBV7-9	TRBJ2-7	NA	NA	TGTGCCAGCAGCACCATGGCCCCCTACGAGCAGTACTTC	CASSTMAPYEQYF
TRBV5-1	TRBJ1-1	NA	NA	TGCGCCAGCAGCCACTTCACGAGCGGACTAACTGAAGCTTTCTTT	CASSHFTSGLTEAFF
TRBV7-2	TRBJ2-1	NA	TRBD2	TGTGCCAGCAGCTTAGAGGGACTAGCAGGAGGTCGGGAGCAGTTCTTC	CASSLEGLAGGREQFF
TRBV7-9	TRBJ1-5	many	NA	TGTGCCAGCAGCTTAGGCCGGCAGCCCCAGCATTTT	CASSLGRQPQHF
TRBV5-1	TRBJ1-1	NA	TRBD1	TGCGCCAGCAGCTCGGGAACCGGGACAGGGGCGAACACTGAAGCTTTCTTT	CASSSGTGTGANTEAFF
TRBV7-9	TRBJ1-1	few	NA	TGTGCCAGCAGCTTACTGAGCATCCCGCAGGACACTGAAGCTTTCTTT	CASSLLSIPQDTEAFF
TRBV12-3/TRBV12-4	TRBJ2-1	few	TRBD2	TGTGCCAGCAGTTCCCACACCCCACTAGCGGGAGTAGTCAATGAGCAGTTCTTC	CASSSHTPLAGVVNEQFF
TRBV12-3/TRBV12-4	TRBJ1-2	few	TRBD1	TGTGCCAGCAGTTCCCGACAGGGGTATGGCTACACCTTC	CASSSRQGYGYTF
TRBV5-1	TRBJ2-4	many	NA	TGCGCCAGCAGCCCTGGACCCCCCTCAAACATTCAGTACTTC	CASSPGPPSNIQYF
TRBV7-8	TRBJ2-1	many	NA	TGTGCCAGCAGCTTAGCGGGGGGGGCTTCCAATGAGCAGTTCTTC	CASSLAGGASNEQFF
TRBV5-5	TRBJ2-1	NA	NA	TGTGCCAGCAGCTTGGGAACTCAGGAGCAGTTCTTC	CASSLGTQEQFF
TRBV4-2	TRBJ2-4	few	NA	TGTGCCAGCAGCCCAGGGGGGACTCCCCGCGCCAAAAACATTCAGTACTTC	CASSPGGTPRAKNIQYF
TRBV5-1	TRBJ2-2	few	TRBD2	TGCGCCAGCAGCTTGGAAGCGGGGGTCAACACCGGGGAGCTGTTTTTT	CASSLEAGVNTGELFF
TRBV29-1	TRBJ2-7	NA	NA	TGCAGCGTTGGGACACCCAACTCCTACGAGCAGTACTTC	CSVGTPNSYEQYF
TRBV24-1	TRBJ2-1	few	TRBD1	TGTGCCACCGGGACAGGGTCGGATGAGCAGTTCTTC	CATGTGSDEQFF
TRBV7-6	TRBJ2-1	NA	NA	TGTGCCAGCAGCCGACAGGGACTAGGGGTCTCCAATGAGCAGTTCTTC	CASSRQGLGVSNEQFF
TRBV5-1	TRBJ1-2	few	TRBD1	TGCGCCAGCAGCTTGGGGACAGGGCAAGGGTATGGCTACACCTTC	CASSLGTGQGYGYTF
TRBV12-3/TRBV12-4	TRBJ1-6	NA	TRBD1	TGTGCCAGCAGACCCGGGACAGGTCATAATTCACCCCTCCACTTT	CASRPGTGHNSPLHF
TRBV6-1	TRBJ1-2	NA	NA	TGTGCCAGCAGTGTATTCAGGGTTGCGGGCTACACCTTC	CASSVFRVAGYTF
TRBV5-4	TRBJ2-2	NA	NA	TGTGCCAGCAGCTGGGGCGCCGGGGAGCTGTTTTTT	CASSWGAGELFF
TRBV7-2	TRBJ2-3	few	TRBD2	TGTGCCAGCAGCTACCCCGGGACTAGCGGGAGTGGGAGCACAGATACGCAGTATTTT	CASSYPGTSGSGSTDTQYF
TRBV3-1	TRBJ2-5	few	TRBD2	TGTGCCAGCAGCCCTAAATTACATCCACTAGCGGGGGGGCAGGAGACCCAGTACTTC	CASSPKLHPLAGGQETQYF
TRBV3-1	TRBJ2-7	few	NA	TGTGCCAGCAGCCCGACCCGTCGGTTCCACGAGCAGTACTTC	CASSPTRRFHEQYF
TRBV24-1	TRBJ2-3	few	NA	TGTGCCACCAGTGATTTGAGGGGGGACACAGATACGCAGTATTTT	CATSDLRGDTDTQYF
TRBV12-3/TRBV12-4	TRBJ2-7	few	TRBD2	TGTGCCAGCAGTCTCCAGTTAGCGGGGAGCCCCTACGAGCAGTACTTC	CASSLQLAGSPYEQYF
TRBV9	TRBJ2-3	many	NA	TGTGCCAGCAGCGGTTCGGTCGCTAGCACAGATACGCAGTATTTT	CASSGSVASTDTQYF
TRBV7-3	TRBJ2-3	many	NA	TGTGCCAGCAGCCGGGATGGGGGCCTCGGCACAGATACGCAGTATTTT	CASSRDGGLGTDTQYF
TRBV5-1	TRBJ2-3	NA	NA	TGCGCCAGCAGCTTGCCGCGTATAAGGCTAGCCCTCACAGATACGCAGTATTTT	CASSLPRIRLALTDTQYF
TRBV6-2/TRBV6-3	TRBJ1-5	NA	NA	TGTGCCAGCGGGGCAGCCTCATATAGCAATCAGCCCCAGCATTTT	CASGAASYSNQPQHF
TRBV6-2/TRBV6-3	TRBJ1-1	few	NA	TGTGCCAGCAGCTCTCCCCCATGGGGAGGGCGAGCTGAAGCTTTCTTT	CASSSPPWGGRAEAFF
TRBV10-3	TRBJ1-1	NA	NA	TGTGCCATCAGTGAGTCTGGGCCGAACACTGAAGCTTTCTTT	CAISESGPNTEAFF
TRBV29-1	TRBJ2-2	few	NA	TGCAGCGTTGGACAGTTTTCGAACACCGGGGAGCTGTTTTTT	CSVGQFSNTGELFF
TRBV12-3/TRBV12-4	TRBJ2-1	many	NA	TGTGCCAGCAGTTTCTTACGACGGGACAATGAGCAGTTCTTC	CASSFLRRDNEQFF
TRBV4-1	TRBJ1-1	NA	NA	TGCGCCAGCAGCCAAGGGCCGAGCGCTGAAGCTTTCTTT	CASSQGPSAEAFF
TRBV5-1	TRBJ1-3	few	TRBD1	TGCGCCAGCAGGACAGGGGAGGGAAACACCATATATTTT	CASRTGEGNTIYF
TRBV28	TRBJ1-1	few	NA	TGTGCCAGCAGTTTAAGGACGGATAACACTGAAGCTTTCTTT	CASSLRTDNTEAFF
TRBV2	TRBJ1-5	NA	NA	TGTGCCAGCAGTGAACCGAGGGGGGACAATCAGCCCCAGCATTTT	CASSEPRGDNQPQHF
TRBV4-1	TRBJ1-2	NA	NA	TGCGCCAGCAGCCAGAAGACAGGTCTCTATGGCTACACCTTC	CASSQKTGLYGYTF
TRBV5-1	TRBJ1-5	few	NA	TGCGCCAGCAGCTTGGGAGGGTCGGCTCAGCCCCAGCATTTT	CASSLGGSAQPQHF
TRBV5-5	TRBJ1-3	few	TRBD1	TGTGCCAGCAGCTGGACAGGGGCTGGAAACACCATATATTTT	CASSWTGAGNTIYF
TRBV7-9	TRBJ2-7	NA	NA	TGTGCCAGCAGCGCACGGGGGTCCGAGCAGTACTTC	CASSARGSEQYF